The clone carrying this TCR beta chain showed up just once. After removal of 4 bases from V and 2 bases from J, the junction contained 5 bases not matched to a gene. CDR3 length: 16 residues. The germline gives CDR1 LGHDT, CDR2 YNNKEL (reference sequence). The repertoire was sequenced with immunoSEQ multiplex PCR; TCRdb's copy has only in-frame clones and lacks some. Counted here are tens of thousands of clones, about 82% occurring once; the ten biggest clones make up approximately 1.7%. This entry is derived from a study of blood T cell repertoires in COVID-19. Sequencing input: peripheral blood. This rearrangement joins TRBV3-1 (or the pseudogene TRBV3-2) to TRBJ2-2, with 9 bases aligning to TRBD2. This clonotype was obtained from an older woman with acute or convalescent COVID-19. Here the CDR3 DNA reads TGTGCCAGCAGCCGACATAGCGGGGGTAACACCGGGGAGCTGTTTTTT. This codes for CASSRHSGGNTGELFF.